Described below is a single T cell receptor (beta chain) sequence and its context. What it recognizes is unknown. This table comes from immunoSEQ multiplex PCR, and its TCRdb copy is limited to in-frame clones, with some not included. The sample holds about 110,000 clones, roughly 90% seen once. Trimming removed 2 bases from V and 0 bases from J, with 5 bases in between. The CDR3 covers 15 residues. Germline-derived CDR1 and CDR2 are SEHNR and FQNEAQ (reference sequence). The sample originates from a study of OX40 agonist ivuxolimab in advanced cancers. Study as a whole: Patients were given ivuxolimab, an antibody that agonizes OX40 (CD134). Eligibility admitted prior anti-PD-1, anti-PD-L1 or anti-CTLA-4 therapy; roughly 39% had some. Three patients, one with hepatocellular carcinoma and two with cutaneous melanoma, achieved partial responses. General study findings and limits: Also present in some nonresponders was a low level of normalized T-cell clonal expansion.

Sequenced here: CD4+ or CD8+ T cells sorted from blood, sampled in a trial of the OX40 agonist ivuxolimab. The J gene is TRBJ1-6, the V gene TRBV7-9; D is ambiguous. The source is an adult with an advanced solid tumor such as melanoma, head and neck, liver or kidney cancer. The CDR3 loop is CASSLSGSYNSPLHF. DNA for the CDR3: TGTGCCAGCAGCTTATCGGGCTCCTATAATTCACCCCTCCACTTT.